Shown below are 23 T cell receptor beta chains from a single sample sequenced in a study of neurological immune-mediated disorders. From the 5' RACE reads, TCRdb called clonotypes with MiXCR, one entry per CDR3 protein. Altogether 93,000 or so distinct CDR3 sequences are present, 10% to 14% being singletons, with the ten largest covering about 3.1%. Sample time point: longitudinal time-point 3. Material for sequencing was PBMCs. The receptor source for this set is a female donor with HTLV-1-associated myelopathy (HAM/TSP).

There are many counts of this clonotype. The junction departs from germline at one end; a sequencing error may be responsible. The rearrangement joins TRBV15 to TRBJ2-7; D may be TRBD1 (6 bases). The CDR3 runs 13 residues. Per germline, CDR1 LNHNV and CDR2 YYDKDF (reference sequence). In DNA form, the CDR3 reads TGTGCTACCAGCAGTTGGGGGCGTTACGAGCAGTACTTC. Its protein product is CATSSWGRYEQYF.

This chain uses TRBV3-1 with TRBJ1-6; 8 positions match TRBD1. Germline V gene lookup returns CDR1 LGHDT and CDR2 YNNKEL (reference sequence). Trimming removed 7 bases from V and 8 bases from J; junction bases left unmatched: 10. CDR3 length: 15 amino acids. This CDR3 reads CASNIRTGGHSPLHF. In nucleotides, the CDR3 is TGTGCCAGCAACATAAGAACAGGGGGTCATTCACCCCTCCACTTT.

V is TRBV29-1 and J is TRBJ2-7; 9 bases match TRBD1. The V and J ends lost 5 bases and 10 bases, in that order; junction bases with no gene match: 6. CDR1 SQVTM and CDR2 ANQGSEA come from the germline V gene. The CDR3 sequence is 11 residues long. CDR3 region: CSVWTGAEQYF. CDR3 in DNA: TGCAGCGTTTGGACAGGGGCGGAACAGTACTTC.

This clonotype was counted between two and nine times. V gene TRBV27 combines with J gene TRBJ2-7, with 7 bases matching TRBD2. Germline V gene lookup returns CDR1 MNHEY and CDR2 SMNVEV (reference sequence). The trim removed 1 base at V and 0 bases at J, leaving 9 bases unmatched. This CDR3 spans 17 amino acids. The CDR3 DNA reads TGTGCCAGCAGTTTATACTTCGCAGCGGGGAGCTCCTACGAGCAGTACTTC. Protein sequence: CASSLYFAAGSSYEQYF.

This clonotype was counted at least ten times. The chain combines TRBV7-8 with TRBJ2-5; no definite D call. V lost 5 bases, J lost 5 bases, and 18 bases lay in between. The CDR3 consists of 15 residues. Germline V lookup: CDR1 SGHVS, CDR2 FQNEAQ. CDR3: CASSKRLILLETQYF. The CDR3 coding sequence is TGTGCCAGCAGCAAGAGGTTGATCCTGTTGGAGACCCAGTACTTC.

The table lists this clonotype with many counts. The rearrangement joins TRBV14 to TRBJ1-6; the D is unclear. V dropped 2 bases and J dropped 10 bases, with 12 bases sitting between them. The germline CDR1 and CDR2 sequences are SGHDN and FVKESK. The CDR3 loop spans 14 amino acids. CDR3 in amino acids: CASSQLQFDSPLHF. CDR3 DNA: TGTGCCAGCAGCCAACTGCAGTTCGACTCACCCCTCCACTTT.

This clonotype was seen ten or more times. For the CDR3, the DNA is TGTGCCAGCAGCTTAGGCCGGGGGAACACTGAAGCTTTCTTT. Translated: CASSLGRGNTEAFF. The chain carries TRBV7-9 and TRBJ1-1; D gene ambiguous. Germline CDR1 reads SEHNR; CDR2 reads FQNEAQ (reference sequence). V lost 1 base and J 1 base, leaving 7 bases between the germline ends. This CDR3 contains 14 residues.

This chain links TRBV20-1 with TRBJ2-7, with 8 bases fitting TRBD2. V gave up 4 bases and J gave up 0 bases; unmatched junction bases: 5. This CDR3 is 14 amino acids long. Germline V gives CDR1 DFQATT, CDR2 SNEGSKA (reference sequence). CDR3 nucleotides: TGCAGTGCTAAAAGCGGGGGCTACTCCTACGAGCAGTACTTC. Translation: CSAKSGGYSYEQYF.

Of note for this clonotype: Germline is not matched at one junction end, which may reflect a read error. V usage is TRBV5-1 and J usage is TRBJ2-7; D is possibly TRBD1 (7 bases). Germline assignment: CDR1 SGHRS and CDR2 YFSETQ. This CDR3 is 14 amino acids long. CDR3 amino acids: CASSSPGGLYEQNF. CDR3 DNA: TGCGCCAGCAGCTCACCAGGGGGGCTATACGAGCAGAACTTC. Based on the CDR3 plus reference TRBV5-1 and TRBJ2-7, the full variable domain is KAGVTQTPRYLIKTRGQQVTLSCSPISGHRSVSWYQQTPGQGLQFLFEYFSETQRNKGNFPGRFSGRQFSNSRSEMNVSTLELGDSALYLCASSSPGGLYEQNFGPGTRLTVT.

Remarks on this clonotype: This sequence may be a read error, since a much larger clone differs from it by one base. The CDR3 does not end in the conserved phenylalanine or tryptophan, so this is likely a read error. The rearrangement links TRBV5-1 to TRBJ2-1; 12 bases agree with TRBD1. Trimming took 4 bases from V and 6 from J; bases not matched to a gene: 2. There are 14 residues in the CDR3. Germline V lookup: CDR1 SGHRS, CDR2 YFSETQ. CDR3 coding DNA: TGCGCCAGCAGCGTGGGACAGGGGGCCAATGAGCAGTTCTTA. Translating gives CASSVGQGANEQFL.

Worth noting for this clonotype: This may arise from a read error, as a much more abundant clone is one base away. It is likely a read error, because the conserved phenylalanine at the end of the CDR3 is missing. The J gene is TRBJ1-4, the V gene TRBV7-9; tentative D call: TRBD1 (5 bases). V dropped 4 bases and J dropped 3 bases, with 21 bases sitting between them. The CDR3 spans 18 residues. Germline lookup yields CDR1 SEHNR and CDR2 FQNEAQ (reference sequence). CDR3 sequence (DNA): TGTGCCAGCAGCTCTACAGACAGAGTCGTGGGTCCTAATGAAAAACTGTTTGTT. Translation gives CASSSTDRVVGPNEKLFV.

This clonotype was recorded at least ten times. V is TRBV5-1 and J is TRBJ2-5; a weak D match, TRBD2 (5 bases). The CDR3 covers 16 residues. CDR1 is SGHRS and CDR2 is YFSETQ in the germline V gene. Between the trimmed V and J ends, which lost 2 bases and 2 bases, there was a span of 16 bases. Written as DNA, the CDR3 is TGCGCCAGCAGCTTTGGTGCCCGACGGGGACAAGAGACCCAGTACTTC. Translating it yields CASSFGARRGQETQYF.

This clonotype has just a few counts. The chain couples TRBV18 to TRBJ2-3; a possible D gene is TRBD2 (6 bases). Germline CDR1 is KGHSH and CDR2 is LQKENI. The CDR3 is made up of 14 amino acids. V was trimmed by 3 bases and J by 2 bases, leaving 9 bases between them. CDR3 in amino acids: CASSPGTHTDTQYF. The CDR3, as DNA: TGTGCCAGCTCACCTGGGACTCACACAGATACGCAGTATTTT.

In this sample, this clonotype turned up many times. The rearrangement joins TRBV7-8 to TRBJ1-5, with D perhaps matching TRBD1 (5 bases). Trimming removed 1 base at V and 5 bases at J, with 9 bases between. Looked up from germline, CDR1 is SGHVS and CDR2 is FQNEAQ. There are 14 residues in the CDR3. The CDR3 reads CASSLERGDQPQHF. DNA of the CDR3: TGTGCCAGCAGCTTAGAGCGGGGGGATCAGCCCCAGCATTTT.

At least ten counts were recorded for this clonotype. This chain links TRBV24-1 with TRBJ2-7, with D unresolved. Trimming removed 0 bases at V and 2 bases at J, with 7 bases between. CDR3 length: 14 amino acids. Looked up from germline, CDR1 is KGHDR and CDR2 is SFDVKD. The DNA of the CDR3 is TGTGCCACCAGTGATTTGGAACTTCCCTACGAGCAGTACTTC. Translating gives CATSDLELPYEQYF.

This clonotype occurred a few times. This chain uses TRBV2 with TRBJ2-2; 8 bases are shared with TRBD2. Germline values: CDR1 SNHLY, CDR2 FYNNEI. The CDR3 has 20 amino acids. V was pared by 4 bases and J by 0 bases, with 16 bases of the junction left unmatched. CDR3 coding DNA: TGTGCCAGCAGTGCCCGAGGTATTCGATTAGCGGGGTCGAACACCGGGGAGCTGTTTTTT. It codes for CASSARGIRLAGSNTGELFF.

This clonotype was seen at least ten times. The rearrangement links TRBV5-1 to TRBJ2-6; 7 bases are a match to TRBD1. Trimming cost V 2 bases and J 4 bases; bases outside gene matches: 6. This CDR3 contains 16 residues. The germline CDR1 and CDR2 sequences are SGHRS and YFSETQ. DNA for the CDR3: TGCGCCAGCAGCTTAGGACAGGAGGCCGGGGCCAACGTCCTGACTTTC. This gives the protein CASSLGQEAGANVLTF.

In its sample, this clonotype was seen many times. The chain uses TRBV6-5 and TRBJ2-7; D might be TRBD1 or TRBD2, each matching 5 bases. The CDR3 length is 14 residues. Germline V gene sequence: CDR1 MNHEY, CDR2 SVGAGI. V lost 5 bases and J lost 0, with 11 bases in between. The CDR3 nucleotides are TGTGCCAGCAGTAAAACCGGGACCTCCTACGAGCAGTACTTC. It is translated as CASSKTGTSYEQYF.

This clonotype appeared many times. The chain has TRBV7-2 and TRBJ2-5; no firm D call. The CDR3 is 14 amino acids. V lost 2 bases, J lost 2 bases, and 9 bases lay in between. Germline V gene data show CDR1 as SGHTA and CDR2 as FQGNSA. CDR3 coding DNA: TGTGCCAGCAGCTTAAGGGCCCAACAAGAGACCCAGTACTTC. Translation: CASSLRAQQETQYF. Complete variable domain (other parts from reference TRBV7-2 and TRBJ2-5): GAGVSQSPSNKVTEKGKDVELRCDPISGHTALYWYRQSLGQGLEFLIYFQGNSAPDKSGLPSDRFSAERTGGSVSTLTIQRTQQEDSAVYLCASSLRAQQETQYFGPGTRLLVL.

This clonotype showed up many times. The V call is TRBV20-1, the J call TRBJ1-1; D gene ambiguous. V lost 5 bases, J lost 2 bases, and 9 bases lay in between. This CDR3 has 12 residues. Germline V gene data show CDR1 as DFQATT and CDR2 as SNEGSKA (reference sequence). This chain's CDR3 is CSALGQNTEAFF. The CDR3 DNA reads TGCAGTGCTCTCGGTCAAAACACTGAAGCTTTCTTT.

The genes are TRBV3-1 and TRBJ2-3, with 7 bases aligning to TRBD2. CDR1 is LGHDT, CDR2 YNNKEL, per germline (reference sequence). The ends lost 2 bases at V and 2 bases at J; junction bases unmatched: 4. The CDR3 is made up of 15 amino acids. The CDR3 DNA reads TGTGCCAGCAGCCAACGGCGGGGGAACACAGATACGCAGTATTTT. Its protein is CASSQRRGNTDTQYF.

In nucleotides, the CDR3 is TGTGCCAGCAGCCCCGCGCTAGGAGGGAATGAAGAGACCCAGTACTTC. Translated: CASSPALGGNEETQYF. This rearrangement joins TRBV9 to TRBJ2-5; D perhaps matches TRBD2 (6 bases). The CDR3 covers 16 residues. The germline V gene encodes CDR1 SGDLS and CDR2 YYNGEE. V was pared by 4 bases and J by 3 bases, with 19 bases between.

V and J are TRBV5-1 and TRBJ2-7, with a weak D call TRBD1 (5 bases). The ends were cut back, 7 bases at V and 2 bases at J, with 13 bases in the middle. CDR1 and CDR2 (germline): SGHRS, YFSETQ. The CDR3 covers 13 residues. The CDR3 DNA sequence: TGCGCCAGCTGCGTCAGGGAAGCCTACGAGCAGTACTTC. This encodes CASCVREAYEQYF. Together with reference TRBV5-1 and TRBJ2-7, the CDR3 gives the full variable domain: KAGVTQTPRYLIKTRGQQVTLSCSPISGHRSVSWYQQTPGQGLQFLFEYFSETQRNKGNFPGRFSGRQFSNSRSEMNVSTLELGDSALYLCASCVREAYEQYFGPGTRLTVT.